The 25 T cell receptor beta chains listed next were all sequenced from one sample in a study of shared clonotypes between healthy human individuals. Profiling relied on immunoSEQ multiplex PCR, and the TCRdb table lists in-frame clones only, not all of them. The sample shows roughly 500,000 clones, roughly 80% of them seen only once. Specimen: PBMCs. These receptors were taken from a middle-aged woman in good health. Some clones in this sample may be carry-over from other donors' samples.

This clone was picked up a small number of times. The J gene is TRBJ2-1, the V gene TRBV18; 7 bases are a match to TRBD2. CDR3 size: 12 residues. The V gene's germline CDR1 is KGHSH and CDR2 LQKENI. The V segment lost 3 bases and the J segment 14 bases; nucleotides outside the gene matches: 7. The CDR3 DNA reads as TGTGCCAGCTCACCTGGGGAGGGGCAGGAGTTCTTC. This translates into CASSPGEGQEFF.

This clone was seen ten or more times. Written as DNA, the CDR3 is TGTGCCAGCAGTCCAGCCGGGGAACAGCCCCAGCATTTT. This encodes CASSPAGEQPQHF. The chain has TRBV6-1 and TRBJ1-5, with D hard to call. The CDR3 contains 13 residues. CDR1 and CDR2 from the germline V gene are MNHNS and SASEGT. V was shortened by 5 bases and J by 7 bases, with 12 bases between the two germline ends.

The gene calls are TRBV5-6 and TRBJ2-7, with 8 bases aligning to TRBD2. CDR1 is SGHDT, CDR2 YYEEEE, per germline. The length of the CDR3 is 13 residues. Trimming removed 4 bases from V and 7 bases from J; junction bases left unmatched: 7. The DNA for the CDR3 is TGTGCCAGCAGCCCCGCGGGGGGAGGAGAGCAGTACTTC. Protein sequence: CASSPAGGGEQYF.

Comment on this clone: The same CDR3 arises from other DNA sequences in this sample as well. The rearrangement uses TRBV5-1 and TRBJ2-5; 8 nucleotides line up with TRBD1. Trimming at V came to 4 bases and at J to 3 bases, leaving 5 bases not matched to a gene. The CDR3 loop spans 14 amino acids. Per germline, CDR1 SGHRS and CDR2 YFSETQ. This CDR3 reads CASSLGTGEETQYF. As DNA, the CDR3 is TGCGCCAGCAGCCTAGGGACAGGCGAAGAGACCCAGTACTTC.

This clone was seen a handful of times. The chain has TRBV6-5 and TRBJ1-1, with 7 nucleotides matching TRBD1. This CDR3 is built from 15 residues. The V gene end was trimmed by 0 bases and the J gene end by 0 bases; junction bases not matched to a gene: 1. From germline, CDR1 is MNHEY and CDR2 SVGAGI. The CDR3 sequence: CASSYSTGMNTEAFF. The CDR3 DNA sequence: TGTGCCAGCAGTTACTCGACAGGGATGAACACTGAAGCTTTCTTT.

The chain uses TRBV29-1 and TRBJ2-1; TRBD1 or TRBD2 may be the D gene (5 bases each). Between the trimmed V and J ends, which lost 6 bases and 0 bases, there was a span of 15 bases. The CDR3 is 15 residues long. Per germline, CDR1 SQVTM and CDR2 ANQGSEA. This chain's CDR3 is CSVRGAAPSYNEQFF. CDR3 nucleotide sequence: TGCAGCGTCCGAGGGGCGGCCCCCTCCTACAATGAGCAGTTCTTC.

The chain employs TRBV7-8 and TRBJ2-7; perhaps D is TRBD1 or TRBD2 (5 bases each). With 5 bases removed from V and 6 bases from J, the gap between germline ends came to 14 bases. Germline loops: CDR1 SGHVS, CDR2 FQNEAQ. This CDR3 contains 13 residues. As DNA, the CDR3 is TGTGCCAGCAGCGCCTCCGAGGGGAGCGAGCAGTACTTC. Encoded protein: CASSASEGSEQYF. The variable domain in full, with the rest retrieved from reference TRBV7-8 and TRBJ2-7, is GAGVSQSPRYKVAKRGQDVALRCDPISGHVSLFWYQQALGQGPEFLTYFQNEAQLDKSGLPSDRFFAERPEGSVSTLKIQRTQQEDSAVYLCASSASEGSEQYFGPGTRLTVT.

The chain recombines TRBV7-8 with TRBJ2-1; 12 positions match TRBD2. The CDR3 runs 15 residues. The germline V gene has CDR1 SGHVS and CDR2 FQNEAQ. V lost 5 bases and J lost 7; bases outside the gene matches: 6. The CDR3 bases are TGTGCCAGCAGCGCGACTAGCGGGAGTATGAATGAGCAGTTCTTC. As protein: CASSATSGSMNEQFF.

The CDR3 region is CASSLTGNEQFF. DNA for the CDR3: TGTGCCAGCAGCCTCACGGGCAATGAGCAGTTCTTC. The V gene is TRBV11-2, the J gene TRBJ2-1; the D is unclear. Between the trimmed V and J ends, which lost 5 bases and 6 bases, there was a span of 8 bases. From germline, CDR1 is SGHAT and CDR2 FQNNGV. The CDR3 sequence is 12 residues long.

The genes are TRBV9 and TRBJ2-7; 7 bases fit TRBD2. The V gene's germline CDR1 is SGDLS and CDR2 YYNGEE. The V gene end was trimmed by 7 bases and the J gene end by 0 bases; junction bases not matched to a gene: 7. The CDR3 is made up of 14 amino acids. The CDR3 coding sequence is TGTGCCAGCCTTAGGGAGGGCCGCTCCTACGAGCAGTACTTC. It specifies CASLREGRSYEQYF. Looking up the rest from reference TRBV9 and TRBJ2-7 gives the full variable domain: DSGVTQTPKHLITATGQRVTLRCSPRSGDLSVYWYQQSLDQGLQFLIQYYNGEERAKGNILERFSAQQFPDLHSELNLSSLELGDSALYFCASLREGRSYEQYFGPGTRLTVT.

To note about this clone: At the DNA level, this CDR3 is encoded by other sequences in the same sample as well. This chain connects TRBV5-4 to TRBJ1-1; 8 bases are a match to TRBD1. J lost 0 bases, V lost 4 bases, and 5 bases had no gene match. CDR1 SGHNT and CDR2 YYREEE come from the germline V gene (reference sequence). The CDR3 spans 15 residues. The CDR3 loop is CASSARTGMNTEAFF. CDR3 coding DNA: TGTGCCAGCAGCGCCCGGACAGGGATGAACACTGAAGCTTTCTTT. Using reference TRBV5-4 and TRBJ1-1 for the parts outside the CDR3, the full variable domain is ETGVTQSPTHLIKTRGQQVTLRCSSQSGHNTVSWYQQALGQGPQFIFQYYREEENGRGNFPPRFSGLQFPNYSSELNVNALELDDSALYLCASSARTGMNTEAFFGQGTRLTVV.

This clone occurred once. The rearrangement links TRBV5-1 to TRBJ2-3; D may correspond to TRBD1 or TRBD2 (6 bases each). This CDR3 has 16 residues. Germline V gene sequence: CDR1 SGHRS, CDR2 YFSETQ. Trimming took 2 bases from V and 2 from J, leaving 15 bases between them. The CDR3 DNA follows: TGCGCCAGCAGCTTTTTGTGGGGGGCAGCCACAGATACGCAGTATTTT. Translation gives CASSFLWGAATDTQYF.

The genes are TRBV6-1 and TRBJ2-1; D not certain. The CDR3 is 12 residues long. The germline V and J ends were trimmed by 6 bases and 4 bases, with 7 bases remaining between them. Looked up from germline, CDR1 is MNHNS and CDR2 is SASEGT. CDR3 coding DNA: TGTGCCAGCAGCCTAGAGTACAATGAGCAGTTCTTC. Amino acids: CASSLEYNEQFF.

There are many counts of this clone. The chain is built from TRBV15 and TRBJ2-3, with TRBD2 matching over 9 bases. V trimming: 5 bases; J trimming: 0 bases; junction bases outside the gene matches: 6. The CDR3 totals 16 residues. The V gene's germline CDR1 is LNHNV and CDR2 YYDKDF (reference sequence). The CDR3 spells CATSDRLAASTDTQYF. For the CDR3, the DNA is TGTGCCACCAGCGATCGACTAGCGGCTAGCACAGATACGCAGTATTTT.

The rearrangement uses TRBV10-1 and TRBJ2-5; D unresolved. Trimming took 3 bases from V and 5 from J, leaving 13 bases between them. The CDR3 spans 14 residues. Germline CDR1 reads WNHNN; CDR2 reads SYGVQD (reference sequence). The DNA for the CDR3 is TGCGCCAGCAGTGATTCGACTCGCCTCGAGACCCAGTACTTC. Residues: CASSDSTRLETQYF.

This chain links TRBV7-8 with TRBJ1-4; perhaps TRBD1 as D (6 bases). Germline loops: CDR1 SGHVS, CDR2 FQNEAQ. CDR3 length: 14 residues. V was cut by 4 bases and J by 5 bases, with 11 bases left in between. CDR3 sequence reads: CASSSPGQNEKLFF. CDR3 in DNA: TGTGCCAGCAGCTCTCCGGGACAAAATGAAAAACTGTTTTTT.

The CDR3 is CASSFSQPGPYEQYF. DNA for the CDR3: TGCGCCAGCAGCTTTTCCCAACCCGGCCCCTACGAGCAGTACTTC. The chain links TRBV5-1 to TRBJ2-7; no firm D call. CDR1 is SGHRS, CDR2 YFSETQ, per germline. CDR3 length equals 15 residues. With 2 bases removed from V and 2 bases from J, the gap between germline ends came to 14 bases.

The V call is TRBV4-1, the J call TRBJ2-7, with D possibly being TRBD1 (6 bases). Trimming removed 0 bases at V and 2 bases at J, with 11 bases between. The CDR3 is made up of 15 amino acids. Germline lookup yields CDR1 MGHRA and CDR2 YSYEKL. DNA of the CDR3: TGCGCCAGCAGCCAAGATCGGGACAAAGCCTACGAGCAGTACTTC. Translated, it gives CASSQDRDKAYEQYF.

This rearrangement joins TRBV19 to TRBJ1-2, with D tentatively TRBD1 (6 bases). CDR3 length equals 13 residues. The ends were cut back, 3 bases at V and 4 bases at J, with 9 bases in the middle. The V gene's germline CDR1 is LNHDA and CDR2 SQIVND (reference sequence). The CDR3 DNA reads TGTGCCAGTAGTATCACGGGGGCCTATGGCTACACCTTC. Residues: CASSITGAYGYTF.

This clone was found once. The V and J genes are TRBV2 and TRBJ2-6; the match to TRBD1 covers 8 bases. CDR3 size: 16 residues. V gave up 3 bases and J gave up 3 bases; unmatched junction bases: 4. Germline V gives CDR1 SNHLY, CDR2 FYNNEI. In nucleotides, the CDR3 is TGTGCCAGCAGTGAGCAGGGGGCTAGTGGGGCCAACGTCCTGACTTTC. Its translation is CASSEQGASGANVLTF.

In regard to this clone: A far larger clone lies a single base away; this is likely a read error. The V call is TRBV29-1, the J call TRBJ2-2; TRBD2 matches at 13 bases. V lost 6 bases and J lost 4; bases outside the gene matches: 8. This CDR3 comprises 16 residues. Germline-derived CDR1 and CDR2 are SQVTM and ANQGSEA. This chain's CDR3 is CSVPRTSGGSTGELFF. The CDR3 coding sequence is TGCAGCGTCCCCAGGACTAGCGGGGGCTCCACCGGGGAGCTGTTTTTT.

As concerns this clone: A much larger clone is a single base away; this may be a read error. The same CDR3 can be traced to other DNA sequences in this sample. J is TRBJ2-7 and V is TRBV2; no clear D gene. Between the trimmed V and J ends, which lost 5 bases and 4 bases, there was a span of 6 bases. The length of the CDR3 is 11 residues. The germline gives CDR1 SNHLY, CDR2 FYNNEI. The CDR3 spells CASSLTYEQYF. The CDR3 DNA sequence: TGTGCCAGCAGTTTAACTTACGAGCAGTACTTC.

The chain carries TRBV13 and TRBJ2-1; perhaps TRBD1 as D (7 bases). Per germline, CDR1 PRHDT and CDR2 FYEKMQ (reference sequence). V shed 5 bases and J shed 3 bases, with 20 bases lying between them. The CDR3 consists of 17 residues. The CDR3 DNA sequence: TGTGCCAGCAGCACCCCCCTCCACCAGGGGGGCTACAATGAGCAGTTCTTC. This translates into CASSTPLHQGGYNEQFF.

The table lists this clone with a few counts. This chain links TRBV28 with TRBJ2-7; 7 nucleotides match TRBD1. With V trimmed by 11 bases and J by 3 bases, 7 bases remained unmatched. This CDR3 region has 12 residues. Germline-derived CDR1 and CDR2 are MDHEN and SYDVKM. The CDR3 reads CACRTGDYEQYF. CDR3 coding DNA: TGTGCCTGCCGGACAGGCGACTACGAGCAGTACTTC. The complete variable domain, with remaining parts taken from reference TRBV28 and TRBJ2-7, reads DVKVTQSSRYLVKRTGEKVFLECVQDMDHENMFWYRQDPGLGLRLIYFSYDVKMKEKGDIPEGYSVSREKKERFSLILESASTNQTSMYLCACRTGDYEQYFGPGTRLTVT.

The chain carries TRBV6-5 and TRBJ2-7, with no clear D. Trimming cost V 5 bases and J 2 bases, with 10 bases left between them. CDR1 is MNHEY, CDR2 SVGAGI, per germline. The CDR3 spans 13 residues. The CDR3 nucleotides are TGTGCCAGCAGTACCCCCGGAACCTACGAGCAGTACTTC. It codes for CASSTPGTYEQYF.